Listed here are 10 T cell receptor beta chains from one sample, sequenced in a study of vaccination effects on CD4 cells after COVID-19. Ahead of sequencing, the ViraFEST assay grew antigen-specific CD4+ T cells using viral peptide pools. Culture lasted 10 days before CD4+ T cell isolation. Vaccine recipients lacked prior SARS-CoV-2 infection and had negative nucleocapsid antibodies. The method was immunoSEQ multiplex PCR; TCRdb's version includes in-frame clones alone and lacks a portion of them. The sample has around 23,000 clones, around 75% seen once. No antigen is known for these receptors. This specimen consisted of CD4+ T cells from PBMCs cultured with HCoV-NL63 spike peptides, obtained before COVID-19 vaccination. The receptor source for this set is a human donor who received a COVID-19 vaccine.

The gene calls are TRBV24-1 and TRBJ2-1; 8 bases are a match to TRBD2. In germline, CDR1 is KGHDR, CDR2 SFDVKD. V gave up 6 bases and J gave up 3 bases; unmatched junction bases: 9. The CDR3 is 16 amino acids. The CDR3 DNA sequence: TGTGCCACCAGTAAGAGTACTAGCGGACTCTACAATGAGCAGTTCTTC. Translated: CATSKSTSGLYNEQFF.

The chain is built from TRBV6-5 and TRBJ1-3, with D unclear. This CDR3 region has 15 residues. Germline V gene lookup returns CDR1 MNHEY and CDR2 SVGAGI. The V and J ends lost 6 bases and 2 bases respectively, with 14 bases between them. In DNA form, the CDR3 reads TGTGCCAGCAGACCCGCGACGTATGCTGGAAACACCATATATTTT. It specifies CASRPATYAGNTIYF.

The chain is built from TRBV5-1 and TRBJ1-1; D not certain. Germline loops: CDR1 SGHRS, CDR2 YFSETQ. The CDR3 contains 12 residues. V lost 0 bases, J lost 4 bases, and 4 bases lay in between. The CDR3, as DNA: TGCGCCAGCAGCTTGGGTCGCACTGAAGCTTTCTTT. It encodes CASSLGRTEAFF.

The J gene is TRBJ1-2, the V gene TRBV23-1; D not resolved. TRBV23-1 is flagged as an ORF with uncertain function. Trimming removed 0 bases from V and 4 bases from J, with 9 bases in between. The CDR3 runs 14 residues. As DNA, the CDR3 is TGCGCCAGCAGTCAATCCTCCGGGCCCTATGGCTACACCTTC. This encodes CASSQSSGPYGYTF.

The V and J genes are TRBV18 and TRBJ1-3; 7 bases are a match to TRBD1. From germline, CDR1 is KGHSH and CDR2 LQKENI. The V and J ends lost 6 bases and 0 bases, in that order; junction bases with no gene match: 5. The CDR3 loop spans 15 amino acids. In DNA form, the CDR3 reads TGTGCCAGCTCTCCCGGACAGGTCTCTGGAAACACCATATATTTT. Its protein product is CASSPGQVSGNTIYF.

This clone was detected only once. The J gene is TRBJ1-5, the V gene TRBV7-9; D might be TRBD1 (5 bases). The length of the CDR3 is 15 residues. Per germline, CDR1 SEHNR and CDR2 FQNEAQ (reference sequence). The V end was cut by 1 base, the J end by 4 bases, with 11 bases between. The CDR3 is CASSLEGTGNQPQHF. As DNA, the CDR3 is TGTGCCAGCAGCTTAGAGGGGACGGGGAATCAGCCCCAGCATTTT. The whole variable domain, filled in from reference TRBV7-9 and TRBJ1-5, reads DTGVSQNPRHKITKRGQNVTFRCDPISEHNRLYWYRQTLGQGPEFLTYFQNEAQLEKSRLLSDRFSAERPKGSFSTLEIQRTEQGDSAMYLCASSLEGTGNQPQHFGDGTRLSIL.

The chain is built from TRBV19 and TRBJ2-1; 8 nucleotides match TRBD2. The V and J ends lost 6 bases and 7 bases, in that order; junction bases with no gene match: 11. Germline V gene data show CDR1 as LNHDA and CDR2 as SQIVND (reference sequence). CDR3 size: 15 residues. CDR3 protein: CASRSGVGGVNEQFF. In DNA, the CDR3 is TGTGCCAGTAGATCTGGGGTCGGGGGGGTAAATGAGCAGTTCTTC. Supplemented by reference TRBV19 and TRBJ2-1, the full variable domain reads DGGITQSPKYLFRKEGQNVTLSCEQNLNHDAMYWYRQDPGQGLRLIYYSQIVNDFQKGDIAEGYSVSREKKESFPLTVTSAQKNPTAFYLCASRSGVGGVNEQFFGPGTRLTVL.

The rearrangement links TRBV3-1 (or the pseudogene TRBV3-2) to TRBJ1-2; TRBD1 agrees at 11 bases. Germline CDR1 is LGHDT and CDR2 is YNNKEL (reference sequence). Trimming at V came to 5 bases and at J to 8 bases, leaving 7 bases not matched to a gene. This CDR3 is built from 14 residues. CDR3 amino acids: CASSDGQGAGGYTF. CDR3 coding DNA: TGTGCCAGCAGCGATGGACAGGGGGCAGGAGGCTACACCTTC.

The chain uses TRBV5-1 and TRBJ1-6; no clear D gene. V was trimmed by 4 bases and J by 5 bases, leaving 19 bases between them. CDR1 is SGHRS, CDR2 YFSETQ, per germline. The CDR3 runs 17 residues. CDR3 loop: CASSTYPGGENNSPLHF. Here the CDR3 DNA reads TGCGCCAGCAGCACCTACCCCGGCGGGGAGAATAATTCACCCCTCCACTTT.

This chain connects TRBV4-1 to TRBJ1-4; D might be TRBD1 (6 bases). From germline, CDR1 is MGHRA and CDR2 YSYEKL. The CDR3 is 17 amino acids. The V end was cut by 3 bases, the J end by 7 bases, with 21 bases between. As DNA, the CDR3 is TGCGCCAGCAGCCACCTTACTGCGGGGGCGCGGGGTGAAAAACTGTTTTTT. Translated, it gives CASSHLTAGARGEKLFF.